This T cell receptor (beta chain) is drawn from a study of T-cell reconstitution after alpha-beta-depleted transplantation in children. This clonotype was counted at least ten times. Unique molecular identifiers were incorporated when the TCRbeta library was constructed. TCRdb re-analysed the PCR reads in MiXCR, keeping a single row per CDR3 protein. The repertoire holds some 76,000 distinct CDR3 sequences, with about a tenth as singletons. Sequenced here: PBMCs, sampled before TCRalphabeta/CD19-depleted stem cell transplant. This receptor was obtained from a boy between 10 and 17 years old with acute myeloid leukemia, due to receive a stem cell transplant.

The CDR3 region has the DNA TGTGCCAGCAGCGTAGGGAGGGCAGGCCCCTACAATGAGCAGTTCTTC. Translated: CASSVGRAGPYNEQFF. The chain links TRBV9 to TRBJ2-1; maybe TRBD2 (6 bases). The germline V and J ends were trimmed by 0 bases and 2 bases, with 12 bases remaining between them. The CDR3 has 16 amino acids. Germline values: CDR1 SGDLS, CDR2 YYNGEE. The full variable domain, in which reference TRBV9 and TRBJ2-1 provide the parts outside the CDR3, is DSGVTQTPKHLITATGQRVTLRCSPRSGDLSVYWYQQSLDQGLQFLIQYYNGEERAKGNILERFSAQQFPDLHSELNLSSLELGDSALYFCASSVGRAGPYNEQFFGPGTRLTVL.